This TCR beta chain was sequenced in a study of T cells in Graves' hyperthyroidism and ophthalmopathy. Whole-study results and caveats: A model of 13 V-J features distinguished ophthalmopathy from stable hyperthyroidism. In the blood, most expanded thyroid clonotypes above 0.001 appeared as well.

Between the trimmed V and J ends, which lost 7 bases and 8 bases, there was a span of 15 bases. Germline values: CDR1 MGHRA, CDR2 YSYEKL. The CDR3 consists of 13 residues. Amplification yielded TCR beta CDR3 regions, with RNA transcripts as the source. In the first-round RT-PCR of the TCR CDR3, the HTBI primer set was used. TCRdb itself ran the multiplex PCR reads through MiXCR, one entry per CDR3 protein. Seen here are roughly 600,000 distinct CDR3 sequences, 13% to 15% observed once, and the top ten hold roughly an eighth. This clonotype was counted many times. Antigen unknown. V gene TRBV4-1 combines with J gene TRBJ2-1; D is possibly TRBD2 (6 bases). Sequenced material: blood. The receptor's source is a woman aged 45-65 years with Graves' ophthalmopathy. The CDR3 is CASNGRGTDEQFF. The CDR3 DNA sequence: TGCGCCAGCAACGGGAGAGGAACTGATGAGCAGTTCTTC.